Detailed here is one T cell receptor (beta chain). Its target is not known. The data derive from a study of regulatory and conventional T cells in RAG deficiency. The CDR3 extends over 13 amino acids. Germline CDR1 is SGHDT and CDR2 is YYEEEE. Trimming pared 4 bases from V and 4 bases from J, leaving 11 bases between. Study observations and caveats: Other subsets showed around 10-fold reductions, but Treg unique TCR beta sequences fell about 100-fold in these patients. RAG-deficient patients showed markedly lower Shannon entropy and higher Simpson indices than control T-cell subsets. Shorter CDR3s in all patient subsets; >85% Treg-Tconv overlap in Omenn.

TCRdb's table, derived via immunoSEQ multiplex PCR, lists solely in-frame clones and lacks some. The table includes about 46,000 clones, 80% to 90% detected once. Genomic DNA came from blood conventional CD4+ T cells gated CD25-low CD127-high. The data were also submitted as part of a second study, on regulatory T cells. That investigation notes: Primers: 52 TRBV forward and 13 TRBJ reverse. In patients, unique TRB V-J pairs were restricted and V/J usage skewed, especially in Tregs.

The origin of this receptor is a human donor in good health. Sequenced: CD4+ effector T cells sorted from blood. The rearrangement joins TRBV5-6 to TRBJ2-5; TRBD1 is a possible D gene (6 bases). In DNA, the CDR3 is TGTGCCAGCAGCACCGGGACAATAGAGACCCAGTACTTC. This gives the protein CASSTGTIETQYF.